This T cell receptor (beta chain) originates from a study of long-term antiretroviral therapy in people with HIV. There are 14 residues in the CDR3. In germline, CDR1 is SGDLS, CDR2 YYNGEE. V lost 0 bases to trimming and J lost 3 bases, with 9 bases between them. The assay, immunoSEQ v3.0, was run at survey level. Using immunoSEQ multiplex PCR, the repertoire was profiled, and TCRdb retains in-frame clones only, with some absent. This sample has some 25,000 clones, with around 85% found just once. This receptor was obtained from a man aged 45-60 years with HIV. The chain combines TRBV9 with TRBJ1-2; D not certain. The sample consisted of unsorted PBMCs, taken 1.2 years after starting antiretroviral therapy. The CDR3 region is CASSVGGGHYGYTF. The CDR3 DNA reads TGTGCCAGCAGCGTAGGAGGAGGGCACTATGGCTACACCTTC.